Below are 18 T cell receptor beta chains sequenced from a single sample in a study of blood T cell repertoires in COVID-19. Clones were sequenced by immunoSEQ multiplex PCR, and TCRdb holds only the in-frame ones, with some missing. This sample yields about 130,000 clones, of which about four fifths are seen a single time; roughly 10% belongs to the top ten. Material for sequencing was peripheral blood. Receptor source: a man aged 35 to 55 with active or convalescent COVID-19.

The count of this clone is one. This rearrangement joins TRBV2 to TRBJ2-7; weak D call: TRBD1 (5 bases). V shed 4 bases and J shed 6 bases, with 10 bases lying between them. The V gene's germline CDR1 is SNHLY and CDR2 FYNNEI. This CDR3 contains 12 residues. The CDR3, as DNA: TGTGCCAGCAGTGTAACAGGCTTCGAGCAGTACTTC. This translates into CASSVTGFEQYF.

The rearrangement joins TRBV25-1 to TRBJ2-7, with TRBD1 as a possible D gene (5 bases). V was clipped by 4 bases and J by 2 bases, with 12 bases between them. The CDR3 runs to 14 residues. The germline gives CDR1 MGHDK, CDR2 SYGVNS. The CDR3 DNA follows: TGTGCCAGCAGTGGCGCAGGGTCGGCCTACGAGCAGTACTTC. Encoded protein: CASSGAGSAYEQYF.

V gene TRBV10-1 combines with J gene TRBJ1-1; D unclear. In germline, CDR1 is WNHNN, CDR2 SYGVQD (reference sequence). Trimming left V 2 bases short and J 1 base short, with 5 bases between. This CDR3 is 13 amino acids long. The CDR3 DNA reads TGCGCCAGCAGTGAGCAGGAGAACACTGAAGCTTTCTTT. It specifies CASSEQENTEAFF.

The rearrangement links TRBV6-6 to TRBJ1-3, with D maybe TRBD1 (6 bases). This CDR3 comprises 14 residues. V was clipped by 2 bases and J by 4 bases, with 9 bases between them. In germline, CDR1 is MNHNY, CDR2 SVGAGI (reference sequence). CDR3 sequence reads: CASSYGTLGNTIYF. The CDR3 DNA is TGTGCCAGCAGTTACGGGACACTCGGAAACACCATATATTTT.

The chain links TRBV5-6 to TRBJ1-2, with D possibly TRBD1 on 6 matching bases. The germline V and J ends were trimmed by 0 bases and 4 bases, with 16 bases remaining between them. Germline CDR1 is SGHDT and CDR2 is YYEEEE. There are 16 residues in the CDR3. The CDR3 here is CASSLASAGVGYGYTF. As DNA, the CDR3 is TGTGCCAGCAGCTTGGCCTCAGCAGGGGTGGGCTATGGCTACACCTTC.

The genes are TRBV5-4 and TRBJ1-5; D may be TRBD1 (5 bases). V was shortened by 4 bases and J by 0 bases, with 11 bases between the two germline ends. The CDR3 is made up of 15 amino acids. Germline V gene data show CDR1 as SGHNT and CDR2 as YYREEE (reference sequence). The CDR3 DNA sequence: TGTGCCAGCAGCCAAACAGGAGATAGCAATCAGCCCCAGCATTTT. This gives the protein CASSQTGDSNQPQHF.

The chain combines TRBV11-2 with TRBJ2-1; 8 bases agree with TRBD2. The CDR3 totals 16 residues. Germline V gives CDR1 SGHAT, CDR2 FQNNGV. The V gene end was trimmed by 5 bases and the J gene end by 7 bases; junction bases not matched to a gene: 13. This CDR3 is CASSIPRRGDVNEQFF. DNA for the CDR3: TGTGCCAGCAGCATCCCCCGGCGGGGGGACGTGAATGAGCAGTTCTTC.

The rearrangement uses TRBV27 and TRBJ1-2; 7 bases are shared with TRBD1. CDR3 length: 15 residues. With 6 bases clipped from V and 4 bases from J, the junction kept 11 bases outside the gene matches. From germline, CDR1 is MNHEY and CDR2 SMNVEV (reference sequence). The CDR3 protein is CASRKGGTDIYGYTF. The CDR3 DNA reads TGTGCCAGCAGGAAGGGCGGGACAGACATCTATGGCTACACCTTC.

This CDR3 is CASSVFHGASPGELFF. CDR3 sequence (DNA): TGTGCCAGCAGCGTATTCCACGGAGCTTCCCCCGGGGAGCTGTTTTTT. V and J are TRBV9 and TRBJ2-2; no clear D. V gave up 1 base and J gave up 6 bases, with 16 bases separating them. Germline values: CDR1 SGDLS, CDR2 YYNGEE. The CDR3 is 16 amino acids.

The chain is built from TRBV5-1 and TRBJ2-5, with D unclear. Deletions cut 0 bases from V and 2 bases from J, with 8 bases between. Germline CDR1 is SGHRS and CDR2 is YFSETQ. CDR3 length equals 14 residues. In DNA, the CDR3 is TGCGCCAGCAGCTTGGGGGCAGCACAAGAGACCCAGTACTTC. Its translation is CASSLGAAQETQYF.

The V call is TRBV28, the J call TRBJ1-2; TRBD1 is a possible D gene (5 bases). The CDR3 loop spans 13 amino acids. Per germline, CDR1 MDHEN and CDR2 SYDVKM. The ends were cut back, 3 bases at V and 8 bases at J, with 13 bases in the middle. The CDR3 coding sequence is TGTGCCAGCAGTTTCTCCAGGGTGGAGGGCTACACCTTC. Protein sequence: CASSFSRVEGYTF.

V and J are TRBV9 and TRBJ1-1; the D is unclear. Germline V gene data show CDR1 as SGDLS and CDR2 as YYNGEE. V was trimmed by 6 bases and J by 1 base, leaving 13 bases between them. This CDR3 is 14 amino acids long. The CDR3 is CASKREGWNTEAFF. As DNA, the CDR3 is TGTGCCAGCAAGAGGGAAGGATGGAACACTGAAGCTTTCTTT. Looking up the rest from reference TRBV9 and TRBJ1-1 gives the full variable domain: DSGVTQTPKHLITATGQRVTLRCSPRSGDLSVYWYQQSLDQGLQFLIQYYNGEERAKGNILERFSAQQFPDLHSELNLSSLELGDSALYFCASKREGWNTEAFFGQGTRLTVV.

This chain joins TRBV5-6 and TRBJ1-1; 8 positions agree with TRBD1. With V trimmed by 4 bases and J by 1 base, 6 bases remained unmatched. CDR1 is SGHDT, CDR2 YYEEEE, per germline. CDR3 length: 15 amino acids. CDR3 DNA: TGTGCCAGCAGCCACGTGGACAGGGAGAACACTGAAGCTTTCTTT. It specifies CASSHVDRENTEAFF.

The chain couples TRBV6-1 to TRBJ1-4, with D hard to call. Germline V gene sequence: CDR1 MNHNS, CDR2 SASEGT. This CDR3 region has 13 residues. Trimming removed 2 bases from V and 4 bases from J, with 5 bases in between. The CDR3 spells CASSELINEKLFF. As DNA, the CDR3 is TGTGCCAGCAGTGAACTAATTAATGAAAAACTGTTTTTT.

CDR3 sequence reads: CASQNLTTGGPPLHF. The CDR3 DNA reads as TGTGCCAGCCAAAATCTTACGACAGGAGGTCCACCCCTCCACTTT. The rearrangement uses TRBV6-5 and TRBJ1-6, with D tentatively TRBD1 (6 bases). Trimming left V 8 bases short and J 11 bases short, with 22 bases between. The V gene's germline CDR1 is MNHEY and CDR2 SVGAGI. CDR3 length: 15 residues.

The chain recombines TRBV5-1 with TRBJ1-1, with D possibly matching TRBD1 (5 bases). This CDR3 region has 13 residues. CDR1 is SGHRS, CDR2 YFSETQ, per germline. The V end lost 3 bases, the J end lost 1 base, and 7 bases lay between the germline ends. CDR3 loop: CASSSQENTEAFF. CDR3 nucleotide sequence: TGCGCCAGCAGCTCACAGGAGAACACTGAAGCTTTCTTT.

The V and J genes are TRBV2 and TRBJ1-5; possible D gene TRBD1, 5 bases. The germline gives CDR1 SNHLY, CDR2 FYNNEI. Trimming pared 6 bases from V and 1 base from J, leaving 19 bases between. The CDR3 has 17 residues. As DNA, the CDR3 is TGTGCCAGCAGGAAGGGGAGGAACGTGATGAGCAATCAGCCCCAGCATTTT. This gives the protein CASRKGRNVMSNQPQHF.

CDR3 nucleotides: TGTGCCAGCTCAACCGACAGGGCGGGAAACACCATATATTTT. Its translation: CASSTDRAGNTIYF. This rearrangement joins TRBV18 to TRBJ1-3, with TRBD1 matching 7 bases. The V and J ends lost 5 bases and 4 bases, in that order; junction bases with no gene match: 5. In germline, CDR1 is KGHSH, CDR2 LQKENI. The length of the CDR3 is 14 residues.